This TCR beta chain was identified during a study of blood T cell repertoires in COVID-19. Some clones are missing from TCRdb's copy, which holds only in-frame ones; the method was immunoSEQ multiplex PCR. The sample has over 130,000 clones, 88% seen once. The V end was cut by 4 bases, the J end by 6 bases, with 7 bases between. The CDR3 loop spans 11 amino acids. Germline CDR1 reads SGHAT; CDR2 reads FQNNGV. The V and J genes are TRBV11-2 and TRBJ2-7; D uncertain. The source is a human donor with COVID-19, enrolled during active disease. The donor label of this sample is uncertain. The sequenced sample was peripheral blood. As DNA, the CDR3 is TGTGCCAGCAGCTCAACTCTCGAGCAGTACTTC. Protein product: CASSSTLEQYF. Combining the CDR3 with reference TRBV11-2 and TRBJ2-7 gives the whole variable domain EAGVAQSPRYKIIEKRQSVAFWCNPISGHATLYWYQQILGQGPKLLIQFQNNGVVDDSQLPKDRFSAERLKGVDSTLKIQPAKLEDSAVYLCASSSTLEQYFGPGTRLTVT.